The 10 T cell receptor beta chains in this list originate from one sample, sequenced in a study of shared clonotypes between healthy human individuals. Some clones are missing from TCRdb's copy, which holds only in-frame ones; the method was immunoSEQ multiplex PCR. Here the sample spans around 980,000 clones, roughly 74% being singletons. Sequencing used memory CD4+ T cells from PBMCs. The sample's subset: CD45RA-negative fraction. These TCRs come from a man aged 18 to 30 in good health. Some clones in this sample may be carry-over from other donors' samples.

The rearrangement uses TRBV10-3 and TRBJ2-7; weak D call: TRBD2 (6 bases). The length of the CDR3 is 14 residues. Germline V lookup: CDR1 ENHRY, CDR2 SYGVKD. Between the trimmed V and J ends, which lost 5 bases and 4 bases, there was a span of 15 bases. CDR3 nucleotide sequence: TGTGCCATCAGTCAGGGTGAGGGACTGTACGAGCAGTACTTC. This gives the protein CAISQGEGLYEQYF.

This clone has more than one count but fewer than ten. The chain is built from TRBV27 and TRBJ2-3; no clear D. The CDR3 contains 12 residues. V gave up 5 bases and J gave up 2 bases, with 5 bases separating them. CDR1 and CDR2 from the germline V gene are MNHEY and SMNVEV (reference sequence). The CDR3, as DNA: TGTGCCAGCAGTCGATACACAGATACGCAGTATTTT. Protein sequence: CASSRYTDTQYF.

The chain joins TRBV27 to TRBJ2-2; 12 bases are a match to TRBD2. CDR3 size: 17 residues. Germline loops: CDR1 MNHEY, CDR2 SMNVEV (reference sequence). Trimming removed 3 bases from V and 7 bases from J; junction bases left unmatched: 9. The CDR3 DNA follows: TGTGCCAGCAGTTTTTGGACTAGCGGGAAGACGAGCGGGGAGCTGTTTTTT. Amino acids: CASSFWTSGKTSGELFF.

The table lists this clone with a few counts. The rearrangement joins TRBV4-2 to TRBJ2-7; no reliable D call. CDR3 length equals 13 residues. In germline, CDR1 is LGHNA, CDR2 YNFKEQ. Trimming removed 3 bases from V and 0 bases from J, with 6 bases in between. CDR3 loop: CASSQTSSYEQYF. CDR3 nucleotides: TGTGCCAGCAGCCAGACTTCCTCCTACGAGCAGTACTTC.

This clone was counted only a few times. The chain joins TRBV18 to TRBJ2-1, with TRBD2 identical over 7 bases. The CDR3 is made up of 15 amino acids. Germline V CDR1 and CDR2: KGHSH, LQKENI. V shed 3 bases, J shed 0 bases, and the junction held 2 bases outside the gene matches. The CDR3 reads CASSPERGSYNEQFF. The CDR3, as DNA: TGTGCCAGCTCACCCGAGCGGGGCTCCTACAATGAGCAGTTCTTC. Complete variable domain (other parts from reference TRBV18 and TRBJ2-1): NAGVMQNPRHLVRRRGQEARLRCSPMKGHSHVYWYRQLPEEGLKFMVYLQKENIIDESGMPKERFSAEFPKEGPSILRIQQVVRGDSAAYFCASSPERGSYNEQFFGPGTRLTVL.

CDR3 residues: CASSLQPAGDTDTQYF. The CDR3 region has the DNA TGCGCCAGCAGCTTGCAACCAGCGGGAGACACAGATACGCAGTATTTT. This sequence joins TRBV5-1 and TRBJ2-3; TRBD2 matches 8 bases. The CDR3 length is 16 residues. Germline V lookup: CDR1 SGHRS, CDR2 YFSETQ. After removal of 1 base from V and 2 bases from J, the junction contained 6 bases not matched to a gene.

About this clone: This sample also contains other DNA sequences that code for the same CDR3. This rearrangement joins TRBV19 to TRBJ1-5; tentative D call: TRBD1 (6 bases). This CDR3 comprises 14 residues. Trimming removed 4 bases at V and 1 base at J, with 8 bases between. The germline V gene encodes CDR1 LNHDA and CDR2 SQIVND (reference sequence). The CDR3 protein is CASSRDNSNQPQHF. CDR3 DNA sequence: TGTGCCAGTAGTAGGGACAACAGCAATCAGCCCCAGCATTTT.

This clone was picked up many times. The chain has TRBV5-4 and TRBJ2-6; 11 nucleotides match TRBD1. Germline V gene data show CDR1 as SGHNT and CDR2 as YYREEE (reference sequence). Trimming removed 6 bases from V and 3 bases from J; junction bases left unmatched: 8. The CDR3 loop spans 17 amino acids. This CDR3 is CASTRWTGGGGANVLTF. DNA for the CDR3: TGTGCCAGCACCAGATGGACAGGGGGCGGTGGGGCCAACGTCCTGACTTTC.

This chain joins TRBV28 and TRBJ2-5; 10 bases fit TRBD2. Germline V lookup: CDR1 MDHEN, CDR2 SYDVKM. The CDR3 covers 15 residues. The J segment lost 5 bases and the V segment lost 5 bases, leaving 8 bases of the junction unmatched. CDR3 in DNA: TGTGCCAGCAGTCAAATAGGACTAGCGGATGAGACCCAGTACTTC. This translates into CASSQIGLADETQYF.

V and J are TRBV28 and TRBJ1-3; TRBD1 is a possible D gene (5 bases). Looked up from germline, CDR1 is MDHEN and CDR2 is SYDVKM. V gave up 6 bases and J gave up 0 bases, with 12 bases separating them. CDR3 length equals 15 residues. In DNA, the CDR3 is TGTGCCAGCAGAGGAGGGACCACCTCTGGAAACACCATATATTTT. Amino acid sequence: CASRGGTTSGNTIYF.